This TCR beta chain was retrieved from a study of blood T cell repertoires in COVID-19. Produced via immunoSEQ multiplex PCR; TCRdb's table is partial and in-frame only. The sample consists of some 300,000 clones, approximately 90% of them appearing once. The germline V gene has CDR1 ENHRY and CDR2 SYGVKD. This CDR3 spans 16 amino acids. With 10 bases clipped from V and 6 bases from J, the junction kept 21 bases outside the gene matches. This sequence was found in a woman in her forties or fifties with COVID-19, enrolled during active disease. The chain uses TRBV10-3 and TRBJ2-7, with 7 nucleotides matching TRBD2. Sequenced input: peripheral blood. This chain's CDR3 is CATTPSLASSSPEQYF. The CDR3 DNA sequence: TGTGCCACCACCCCTTCACTAGCGAGCAGCTCCCCCGAGCAGTACTTC.